This T cell receptor beta chain originates from a study of T cell changes during pregnancy in multiple sclerosis. The CDR3 totals 14 residues. Trimming removed 11 bases from V and 2 bases from J, with 15 bases in between. Looked up from germline, CDR1 is LNHDA and CDR2 is SQIVND (reference sequence). Some clones are missing from TCRdb's copy, which holds only in-frame ones; the method was immunoSEQ multiplex PCR. The sample holds tens of thousands of clones, roughly 94% seen once. The material was CD8+ T cells from peripheral blood mononuclear cells, obtained after pregnancy. J is TRBJ2-2 and V is TRBV19, with D maybe TRBD2 (6 bases). The source is a female donor with multiple sclerosis, enrolled in a pregnancy study. Written as DNA, the CDR3 is TGTGCCGCTGAGGTAGCGGTAAACACCGGGGAGCTGTTTTTT. Its translation: CAAEVAVNTGELFF.